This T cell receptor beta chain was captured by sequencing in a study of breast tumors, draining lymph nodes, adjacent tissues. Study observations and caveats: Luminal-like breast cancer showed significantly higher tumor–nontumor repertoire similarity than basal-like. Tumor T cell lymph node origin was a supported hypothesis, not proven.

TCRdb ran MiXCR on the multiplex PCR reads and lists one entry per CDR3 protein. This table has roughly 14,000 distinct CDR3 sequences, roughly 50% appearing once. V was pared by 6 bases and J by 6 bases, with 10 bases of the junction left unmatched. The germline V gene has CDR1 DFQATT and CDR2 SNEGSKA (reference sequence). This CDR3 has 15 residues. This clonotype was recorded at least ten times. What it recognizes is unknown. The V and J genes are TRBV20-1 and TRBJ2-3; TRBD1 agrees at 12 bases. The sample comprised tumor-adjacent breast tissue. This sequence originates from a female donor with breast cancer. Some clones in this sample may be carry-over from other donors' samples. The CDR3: CSAPGTGGTADTQYF. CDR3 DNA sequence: TGCAGTGCCCCCGGGACAGGGGGCACAGCCGATACGCAGTATTTT.